This entry describes one T cell receptor (beta chain). No antigen is known for it. The CDR3 spans 15 residues. V lost 5 bases and J lost 0; bases outside the gene matches: 3. In germline, CDR1 is SGHRS, CDR2 YFSETQ. This record belongs to a study of cytomegalovirus exposure and HLA in healthy donors. Findings and limits, study-wide: In a later analysis, TCR beta V- and J-gene trimming was associated with a missense DCLRE1C variant.

The primer mix had 60 Vbeta and 13 Jbeta primers. The repertoire was sequenced with immunoSEQ multiplex PCR; TCRdb's copy has only in-frame clones and lacks some. The table shows around 130,000 clones, with 6.5% to 9.5% occurring only once. V and J are TRBV5-1 and TRBJ2-1; 9 positions match TRBD1. Sequencing was performed on PBMCs. The sequence was collected from a woman aged 35 to 49 in good health and CMV-seropositive. Written as DNA, the CDR3 is TGCGCCAGCAGACCGGGACAGGGCTCCTACAATGAGCAGTTCTTC. Amino acids: CASRPGQGSYNEQFF.